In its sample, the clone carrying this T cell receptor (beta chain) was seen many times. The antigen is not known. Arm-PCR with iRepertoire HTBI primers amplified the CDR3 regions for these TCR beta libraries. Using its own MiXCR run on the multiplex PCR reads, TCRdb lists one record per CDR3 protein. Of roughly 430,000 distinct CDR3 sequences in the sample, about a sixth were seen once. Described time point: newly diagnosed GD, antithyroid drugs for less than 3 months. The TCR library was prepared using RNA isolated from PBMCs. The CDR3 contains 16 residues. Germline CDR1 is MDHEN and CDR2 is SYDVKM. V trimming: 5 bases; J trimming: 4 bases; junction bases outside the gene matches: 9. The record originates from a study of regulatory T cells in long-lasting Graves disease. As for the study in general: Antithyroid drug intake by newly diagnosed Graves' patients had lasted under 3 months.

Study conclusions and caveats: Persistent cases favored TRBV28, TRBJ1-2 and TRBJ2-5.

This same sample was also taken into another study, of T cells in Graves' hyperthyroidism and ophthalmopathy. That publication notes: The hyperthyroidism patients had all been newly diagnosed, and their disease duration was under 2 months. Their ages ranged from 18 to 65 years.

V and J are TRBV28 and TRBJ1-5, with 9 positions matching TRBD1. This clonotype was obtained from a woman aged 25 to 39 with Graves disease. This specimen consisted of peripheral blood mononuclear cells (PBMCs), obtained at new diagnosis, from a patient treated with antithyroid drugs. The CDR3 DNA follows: TGTGCCAGCAGTCTCATAGGGACAGGGTGGAATCAGCCCCAGCATTTT. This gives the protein CASSLIGTGWNQPQHF.